This TCR beta chain was observed in a study of OX40 agonist ivuxolimab in advanced cancers. For the wider study: Ivuxolimab was an agonistic, fully human IgG2 monoclonal antibody directed against OX40 (CD134), a costimulatory receptor. Intravenous ivuxolimab was administered to patients every 2 weeks at six dose levels: 0.01, 0.1, 0.3, 1.5, 3 and 10 mg/kg. Of the approximately 50 dose-escalation patients, hepatocellular carcinoma was present in approximately 20, melanoma in around 15, renal cell carcinoma in 9 and head and neck cancer in 9. In the dose-escalation cohort, around four fifths of patients were male, and the mean age was around 60 years, with a range of roughly 20 to 85. Prior anti-PD-1, anti-PD-L1 or anti-CTLA-4 therapy was permitted, and checkpoint inhibitors had been received by less than 45% of dose-escalation patients. Partial responses occurred in three dose-escalation patients: two with cutaneous melanoma and one with hepatocellular carcinoma. The purpose of peripheral TCRbeta sequencing was to test whether ivuxolimab changed TCR sequence diversity and led to clonal T-cell expansion. The monotherapy dose-escalation portion (N ≈ 57 patients) of the phase I ivuxolimab trial is reported in the paper.

The trial excluded patients who had a history of autoimmune disease or were on systemic immunosuppression. Peripheral blood for TCR sequencing was drawn from every dose cohort at baseline, at cycle 4 day 1 and at cycle 7 day 1. Samples came from an open-label, multicenter, first-in-human phase I dose-escalation trial of ivuxolimab. Adults with locally advanced or metastatic melanoma, renal cell, hepatocellular, or head and neck squamous cell carcinoma were enrolled in the trial. Before TCR sequencing, CD4+ T cells and CD8+ T cells from peripheral blood were sorted into separate populations. Genomic DNA was extracted from sorted cells for sequencing of the TCRbeta CDR3 region. TCRbeta CDR3 regions were sequenced using the immunoSEQ Assay. TCRdb took over this immuneACCESS table, retaining in-frame rearrangements with V and J assigned. Such tables are incomplete; in checked studies, under half of the missing clones stem from an unresolved V gene, and the remainder is unexplained. The sample records 55,000 to 65,000 clones, 85% to 90% of which are singletons. The ten largest clonotypes hold 0.8% to 1% of the sample.

Study-wide findings and limitations: The antigen specificity of the peripheral T cells that underwent clonal expansion was not determined. In the 0.1-3.0 mg/kg groups, partial responders were among the patients with the lowest normalized peripheral clonal expansion, particularly in CD8+ T cells. After ivuxolimab, more expanded clones were found on average in CD8+ T cells than in CD4+ T cells. Low levels of normalized T-cell clonal expansion were also seen in some nonresponding patients. At doses from 0.1 to 3.0 mg/kg, clonal expansion was seen in both CD4+ and CD8+ blood T cells between baseline and week 6.

Note on this clone: Its antigen specificity is not known. Per-base qualities were not stored, and no clone one base away is much larger.

Source: CD4+ or CD8+ T cells sorted from blood, taken in a trial of the OX40 agonist ivuxolimab. This receptor was taken from an adult with an advanced solid tumor such as melanoma, head and neck, liver or kidney cancer.

The DNA sequence is as follows: TGTGCCAGCAGCTTAGCTTTTGCGGGGGGTCGGGATACGCAGTATTTT. Its product reads: CASSLAFAGGRDTQYF. The chain couples TRBV7-2 to TRBJ2-3, with TRBD2 matching 8 junction bases. The CDR3 has 16 amino acids, counting the end cysteine and phenylalanine. Kept here is only the CDR3 DNA, which spans 48 bases and is read in frame from base 1. The germline V gene provides CDR1 SGHTA and CDR2 FQGNSA. V is pruned by 0 bases and J by 6 bases, leaving 8 bases of the junction without a gene match.